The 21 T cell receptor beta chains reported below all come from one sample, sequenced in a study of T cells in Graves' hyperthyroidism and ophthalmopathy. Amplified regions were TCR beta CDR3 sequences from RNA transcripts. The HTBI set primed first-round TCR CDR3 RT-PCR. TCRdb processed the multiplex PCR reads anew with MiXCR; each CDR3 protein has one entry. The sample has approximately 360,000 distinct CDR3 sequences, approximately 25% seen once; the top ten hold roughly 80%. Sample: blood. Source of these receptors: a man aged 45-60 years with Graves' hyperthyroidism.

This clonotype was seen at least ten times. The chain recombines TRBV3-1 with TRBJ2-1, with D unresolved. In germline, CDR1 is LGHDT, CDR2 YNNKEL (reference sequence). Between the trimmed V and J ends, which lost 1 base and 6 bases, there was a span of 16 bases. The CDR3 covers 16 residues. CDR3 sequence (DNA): TGTGCCAGCAGCCAAGCGCACTCGAACCGGGCCAATGAGCAGTTCTTC. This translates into CASSQAHSNRANEQFF.

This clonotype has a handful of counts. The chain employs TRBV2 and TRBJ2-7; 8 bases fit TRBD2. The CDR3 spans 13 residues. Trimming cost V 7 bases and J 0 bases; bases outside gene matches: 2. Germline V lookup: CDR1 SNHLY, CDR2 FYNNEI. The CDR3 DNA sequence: TGTGCCAGCAATAGCGGGGACTCCTACGAGCAGTACTTC. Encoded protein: CASNSGDSYEQYF.

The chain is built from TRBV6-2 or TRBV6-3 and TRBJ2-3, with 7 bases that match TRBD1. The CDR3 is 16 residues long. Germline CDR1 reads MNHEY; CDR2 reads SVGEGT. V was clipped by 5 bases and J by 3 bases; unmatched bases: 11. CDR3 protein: CASSPIPGQRTDTQYF. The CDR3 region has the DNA TGTGCCAGCAGTCCCATCCCGGGACAGAGGACAGATACGCAGTATTTT.

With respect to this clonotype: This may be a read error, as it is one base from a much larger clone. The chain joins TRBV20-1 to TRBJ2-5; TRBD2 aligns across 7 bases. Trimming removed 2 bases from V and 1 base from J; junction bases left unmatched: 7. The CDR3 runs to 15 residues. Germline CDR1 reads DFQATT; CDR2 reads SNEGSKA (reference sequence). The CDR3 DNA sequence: TGCAGTGCTAGACCTGGGAGCGGGGTCCAAGAGACCCAGTACTTC. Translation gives CSARPGSGVQETQYF.

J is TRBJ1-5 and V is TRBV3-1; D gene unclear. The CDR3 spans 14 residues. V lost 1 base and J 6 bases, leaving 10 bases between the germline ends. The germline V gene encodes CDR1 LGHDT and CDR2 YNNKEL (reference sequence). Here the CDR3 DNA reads TGTGCCAGCAGCCAAGGAAAGTCCGGTCAGCCCCAGCATTTT. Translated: CASSQGKSGQPQHF.

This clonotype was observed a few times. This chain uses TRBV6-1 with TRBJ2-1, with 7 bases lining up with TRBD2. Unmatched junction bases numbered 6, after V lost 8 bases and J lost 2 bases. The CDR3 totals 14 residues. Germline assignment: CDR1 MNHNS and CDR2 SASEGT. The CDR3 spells CASLQRDPYNEQFF. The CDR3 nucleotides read TGTGCCAGCTTGCAGCGGGACCCCTACAATGAGCAGTTCTTC.

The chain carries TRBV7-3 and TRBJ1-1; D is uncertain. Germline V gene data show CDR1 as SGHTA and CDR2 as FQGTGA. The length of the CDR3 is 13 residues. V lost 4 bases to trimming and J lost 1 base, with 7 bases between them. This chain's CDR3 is CASSSIGNTEAFF. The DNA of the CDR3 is TGTGCCAGCAGCTCAATCGGGAACACTGAAGCTTTCTTT. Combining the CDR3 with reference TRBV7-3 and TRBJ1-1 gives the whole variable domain GAGVSQTPSNKVTEKGKYVELRCDPISGHTALYWYRQSLGQGPEFLIYFQGTGAADDSGLPNDRFFAVRPEGSVSTLKIQRTERGDSAVYLCASSSIGNTEAFFGQGTRLTVV.

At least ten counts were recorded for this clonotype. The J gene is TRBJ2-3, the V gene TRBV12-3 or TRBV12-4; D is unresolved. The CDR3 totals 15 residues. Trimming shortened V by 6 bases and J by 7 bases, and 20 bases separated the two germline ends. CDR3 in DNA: TGTGCCAGCAGCTTAACTCGCGGAAGAAGAAATACGCAGTATTTT. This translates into CASSLTRGRRNTQYF.

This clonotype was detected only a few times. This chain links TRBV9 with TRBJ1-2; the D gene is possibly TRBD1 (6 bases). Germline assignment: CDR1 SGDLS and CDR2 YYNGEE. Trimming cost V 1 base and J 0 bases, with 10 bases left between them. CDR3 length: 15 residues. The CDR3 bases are TGTGCCAGCAGCGTATTGGCAGGGGCTAACTATGGCTACACCTTC. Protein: CASSVLAGANYGYTF.

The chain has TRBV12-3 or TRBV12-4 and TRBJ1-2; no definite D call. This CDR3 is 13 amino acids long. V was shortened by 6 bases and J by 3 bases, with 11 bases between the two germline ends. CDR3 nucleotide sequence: TGTGCCAGCAGCACTACAGAGGACTATGGCTACACCTTC. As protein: CASSTTEDYGYTF.

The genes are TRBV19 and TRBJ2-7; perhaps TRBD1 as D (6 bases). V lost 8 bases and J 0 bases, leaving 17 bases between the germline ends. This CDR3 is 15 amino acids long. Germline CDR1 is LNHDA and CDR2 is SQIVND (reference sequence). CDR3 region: CASSMGADPSYEQYF. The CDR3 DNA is TGTGCCAGTTCCATGGGGGCGGACCCCTCCTACGAGCAGTACTTC. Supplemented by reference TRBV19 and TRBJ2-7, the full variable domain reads DGGITQSPKYLFRKEGQNVTLSCEQNLNHDAMYWYRQDPGQGLRLIYYSQIVNDFQKGDIAEGYSVSREKKESFPLTVTSAQKNPTAFYLCASSMGADPSYEQYFGPGTRLTVT.

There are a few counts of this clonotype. The CDR3 is CSARPLAGSGTTDTQYF. DNA for the CDR3: TGCAGTGCTAGACCCCTCGCGGGTAGCGGGACAACAGATACGCAGTATTTT. J is TRBJ2-3 and V is TRBV20-1; 8 positions match TRBD2. CDR1 DFQATT and CDR2 SNEGSKA come from the germline V gene (reference sequence). The CDR3 spans 17 residues. The trim removed 2 bases at V and 3 bases at J, leaving 13 bases unmatched.

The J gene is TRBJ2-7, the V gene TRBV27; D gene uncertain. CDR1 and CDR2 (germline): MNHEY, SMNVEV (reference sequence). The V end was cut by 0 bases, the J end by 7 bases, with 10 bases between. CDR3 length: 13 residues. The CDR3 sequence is CASSLSVSQEQYF. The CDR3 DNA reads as TGTGCCAGCAGTTTATCGGTTAGCCAGGAGCAGTACTTC.

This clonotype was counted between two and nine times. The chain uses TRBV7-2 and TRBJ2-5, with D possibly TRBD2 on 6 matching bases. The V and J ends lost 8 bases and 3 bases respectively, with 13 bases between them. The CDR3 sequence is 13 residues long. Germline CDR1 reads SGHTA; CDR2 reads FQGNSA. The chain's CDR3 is CASVRRGEETQYF. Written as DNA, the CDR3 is TGTGCCAGCGTTAGGCGGGGCGAAGAGACCCAGTACTTC.

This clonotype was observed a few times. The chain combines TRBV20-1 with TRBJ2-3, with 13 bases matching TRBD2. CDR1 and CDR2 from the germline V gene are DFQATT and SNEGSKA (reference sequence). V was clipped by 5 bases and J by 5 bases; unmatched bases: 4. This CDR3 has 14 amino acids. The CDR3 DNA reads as TGCAGTGCTCCGGGACTAGCGGGACTAGATACGCAGTATTTT. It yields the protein CSAPGLAGLDTQYF.

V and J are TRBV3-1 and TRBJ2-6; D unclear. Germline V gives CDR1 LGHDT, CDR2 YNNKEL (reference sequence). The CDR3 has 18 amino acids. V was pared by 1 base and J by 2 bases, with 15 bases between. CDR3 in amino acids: CASSQGLLARTGANVLTF. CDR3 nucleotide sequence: TGTGCCAGCAGCCAAGGCCTCCTTGCCCGGACTGGGGCCAACGTCCTGACTTTC.

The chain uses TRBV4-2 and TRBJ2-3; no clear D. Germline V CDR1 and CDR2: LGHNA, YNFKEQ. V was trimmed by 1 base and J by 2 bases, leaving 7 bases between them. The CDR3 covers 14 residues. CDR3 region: CASSQAPYTDTQYF. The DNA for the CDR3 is TGTGCCAGCAGCCAAGCACCATACACAGATACGCAGTATTTT.

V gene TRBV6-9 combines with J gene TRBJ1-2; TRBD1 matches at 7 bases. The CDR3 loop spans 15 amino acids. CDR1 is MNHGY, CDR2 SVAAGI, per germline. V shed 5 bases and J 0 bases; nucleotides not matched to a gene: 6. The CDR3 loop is CASSNPGQTNYGYTF. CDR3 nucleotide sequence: TGTGCCAGCAGTAATCCGGGACAGACTAACTATGGCTACACCTTC.

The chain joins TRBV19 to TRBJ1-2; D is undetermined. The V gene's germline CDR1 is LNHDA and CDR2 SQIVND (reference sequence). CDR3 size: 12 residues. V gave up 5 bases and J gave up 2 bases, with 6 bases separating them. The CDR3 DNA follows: TGTGCCAGTAGTCCCCAGAACTATGGCTACACCTTC. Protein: CASSPQNYGYTF.

DNA for the CDR3: TGCGCCAGCAGTGTTTCGACAGGGGGAGATTACTACGAGCAGTACTTC. Protein product: CASSVSTGGDYYEQYF. The chain links TRBV5-1 to TRBJ2-7; 9 nucleotides align to TRBD1. The CDR3 length is 16 residues. Germline V gives CDR1 SGHRS, CDR2 YFSETQ. Trimming at V came to 5 bases and at J to 3 bases, leaving 12 bases not matched to a gene.

CDR3 loop: CATSAGVMGGVDDEQFF. In DNA, the CDR3 is TGTGCCACCAGTGCCGGGGTCATGGGGGGCGTTGACGATGAGCAGTTCTTC. The rearrangement uses TRBV24-1 and TRBJ2-1; D might be TRBD1 or TRBD2, each matching 6 bases. The CDR3 has 17 amino acids. Trimming left V 5 bases short and J 8 bases short, with 24 bases between. The germline CDR1 and CDR2 sequences are KGHDR and SFDVKD.